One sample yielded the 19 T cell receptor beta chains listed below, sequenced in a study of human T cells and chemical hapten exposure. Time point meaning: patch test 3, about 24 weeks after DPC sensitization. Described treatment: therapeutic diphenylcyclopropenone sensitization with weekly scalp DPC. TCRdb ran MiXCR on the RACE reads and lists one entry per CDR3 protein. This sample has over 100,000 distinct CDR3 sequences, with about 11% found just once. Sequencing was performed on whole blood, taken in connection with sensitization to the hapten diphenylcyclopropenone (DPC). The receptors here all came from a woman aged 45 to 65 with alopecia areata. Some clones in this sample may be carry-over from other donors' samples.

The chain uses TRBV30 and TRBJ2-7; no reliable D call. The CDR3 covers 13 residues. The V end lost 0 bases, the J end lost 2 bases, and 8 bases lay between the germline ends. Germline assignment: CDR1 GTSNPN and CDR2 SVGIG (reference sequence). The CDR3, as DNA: TGTGCCTGGAGTGTAGGCGAAGCCTACGAGCAGTACTTC. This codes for CAWSVGEAYEQYF.

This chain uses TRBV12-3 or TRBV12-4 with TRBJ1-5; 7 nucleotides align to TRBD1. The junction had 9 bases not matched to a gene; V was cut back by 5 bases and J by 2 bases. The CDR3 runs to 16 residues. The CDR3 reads CASSPSTGLGNQPQHF. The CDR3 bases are TGTGCCAGCAGTCCCTCGACAGGGCTGGGCAATCAGCCCCAGCATTTT.

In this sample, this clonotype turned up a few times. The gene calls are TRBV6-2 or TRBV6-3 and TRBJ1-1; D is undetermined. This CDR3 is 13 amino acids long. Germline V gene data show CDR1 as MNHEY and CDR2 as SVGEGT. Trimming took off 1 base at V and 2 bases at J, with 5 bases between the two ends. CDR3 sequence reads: CASSYLRNTEAFF. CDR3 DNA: TGTGCCAGCAGTTACTTGAGAAACACTGAAGCTTTCTTT.

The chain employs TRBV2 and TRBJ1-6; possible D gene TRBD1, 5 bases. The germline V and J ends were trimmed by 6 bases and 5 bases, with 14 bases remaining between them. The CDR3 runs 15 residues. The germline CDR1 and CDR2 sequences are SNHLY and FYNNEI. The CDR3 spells CASRTLGGHNSPLHF. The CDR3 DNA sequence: TGTGCCAGCAGGACCCTGGGGGGACATAATTCACCCCTCCACTTT.

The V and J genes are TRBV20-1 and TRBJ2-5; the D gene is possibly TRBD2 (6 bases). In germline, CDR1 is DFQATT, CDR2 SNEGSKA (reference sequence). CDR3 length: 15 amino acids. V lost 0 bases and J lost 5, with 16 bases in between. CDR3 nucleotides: TGCAGTGCTAGAGACCCGTGGGACTGGGTGGAGACCCAGTACTTC. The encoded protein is CSARDPWDWVETQYF.

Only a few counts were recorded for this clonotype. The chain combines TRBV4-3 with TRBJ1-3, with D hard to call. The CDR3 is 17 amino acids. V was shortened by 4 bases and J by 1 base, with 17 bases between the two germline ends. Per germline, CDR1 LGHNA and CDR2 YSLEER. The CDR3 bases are TGCGCCAGCAGCCTACAATACCCTGAGGGATCTGGAAACACCATATATTTT. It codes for CASSLQYPEGSGNTIYF.

The CDR3 DNA reads TGTGCCAGCAGTGGGGCGGGGCCCAGCGTCCTGACTTTC. It yields the protein CASSGAGPSVLTF. The genes are TRBV25-1 and TRBJ2-6; the D gene is possibly TRBD2 (6 bases). Trimming pared 4 bases from V and 12 bases from J, leaving 13 bases between. Germline V gene sequence: CDR1 MGHDK, CDR2 SYGVNS. The CDR3 has 13 residues.

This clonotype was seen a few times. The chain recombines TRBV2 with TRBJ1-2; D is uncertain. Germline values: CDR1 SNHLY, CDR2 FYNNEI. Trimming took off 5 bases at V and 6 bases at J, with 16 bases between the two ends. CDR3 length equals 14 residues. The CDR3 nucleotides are TGTGCCAGCAGTCCCAACTTTCTAGGCGATGGCTACACCTTC. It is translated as CASSPNFLGDGYTF.

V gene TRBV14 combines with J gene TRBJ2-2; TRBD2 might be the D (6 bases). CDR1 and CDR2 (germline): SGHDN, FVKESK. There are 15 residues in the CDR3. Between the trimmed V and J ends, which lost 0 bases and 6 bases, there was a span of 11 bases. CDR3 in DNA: TGTGCCAGCAGCCAAGAGGGGACTCCGGCCGGGGAGCTGTTTTTT. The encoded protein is CASSQEGTPAGELFF.

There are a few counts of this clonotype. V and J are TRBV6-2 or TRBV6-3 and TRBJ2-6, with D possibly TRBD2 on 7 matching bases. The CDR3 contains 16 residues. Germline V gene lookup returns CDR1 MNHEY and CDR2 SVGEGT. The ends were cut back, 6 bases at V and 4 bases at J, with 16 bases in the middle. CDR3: CASSPFGGAGANVLTF. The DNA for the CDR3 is TGTGCCAGCAGCCCCTTTGGGGGGGCCGGGGCCAACGTCCTGACTTTC.

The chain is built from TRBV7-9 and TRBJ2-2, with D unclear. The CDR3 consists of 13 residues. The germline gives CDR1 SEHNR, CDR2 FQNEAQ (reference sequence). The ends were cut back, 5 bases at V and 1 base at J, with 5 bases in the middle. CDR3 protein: CASSRRNTGELFF. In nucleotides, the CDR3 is TGTGCCAGCAGCCGACGGAACACCGGGGAGCTGTTTTTT.

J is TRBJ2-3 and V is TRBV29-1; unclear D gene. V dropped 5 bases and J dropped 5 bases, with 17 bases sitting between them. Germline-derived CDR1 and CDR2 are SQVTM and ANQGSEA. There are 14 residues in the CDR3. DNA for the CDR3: TGCAGCGTTTCCGGGCGATGGTCGGTAGATACGCAGTATTTT. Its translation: CSVSGRWSVDTQYF.

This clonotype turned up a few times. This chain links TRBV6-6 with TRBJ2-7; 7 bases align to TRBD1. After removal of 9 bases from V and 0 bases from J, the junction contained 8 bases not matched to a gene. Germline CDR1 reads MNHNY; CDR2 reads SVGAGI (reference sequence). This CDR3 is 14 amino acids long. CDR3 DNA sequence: TGTGCCAGTAAAAAGGGACAGTCCTCCTACGAGCAGTACTTC. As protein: CASKKGQSSYEQYF.

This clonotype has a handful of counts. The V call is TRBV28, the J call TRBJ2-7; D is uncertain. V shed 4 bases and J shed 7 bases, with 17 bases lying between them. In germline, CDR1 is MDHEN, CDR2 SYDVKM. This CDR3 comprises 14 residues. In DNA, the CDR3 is TGTGCCAGCAGTTCCTATTCGGTAGTAAGGGAGCAGTACTTC. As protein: CASSSYSVVREQYF.

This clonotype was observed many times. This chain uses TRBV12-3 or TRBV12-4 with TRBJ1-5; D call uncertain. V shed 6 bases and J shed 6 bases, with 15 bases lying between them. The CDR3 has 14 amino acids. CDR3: CASSFGRAGQPQHF. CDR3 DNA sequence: TGTGCCAGCAGCTTCGGTAGGGCGGGTCAGCCCCAGCATTTT.

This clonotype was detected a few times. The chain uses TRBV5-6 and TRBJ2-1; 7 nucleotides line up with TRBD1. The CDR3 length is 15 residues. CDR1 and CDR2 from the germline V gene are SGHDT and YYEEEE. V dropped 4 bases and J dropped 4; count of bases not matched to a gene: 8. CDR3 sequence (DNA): TGTGCCAGCAGCCTCCCCGCAGGGGGTTACAATGAGCAGTTCTTC. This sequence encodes CASSLPAGGYNEQFF.

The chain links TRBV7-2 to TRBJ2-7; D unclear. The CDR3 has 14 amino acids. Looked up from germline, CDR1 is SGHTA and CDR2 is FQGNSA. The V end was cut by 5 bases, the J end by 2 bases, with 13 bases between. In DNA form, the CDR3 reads TGTGCCAGCAGCATAAACACCGGTCCCTACGAGCAGTACTTC. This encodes CASSINTGPYEQYF.

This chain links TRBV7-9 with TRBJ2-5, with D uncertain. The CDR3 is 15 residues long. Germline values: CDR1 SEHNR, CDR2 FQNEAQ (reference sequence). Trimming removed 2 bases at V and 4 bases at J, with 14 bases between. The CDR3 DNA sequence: TGTGCCAGCAGCTTAACCAAGGAGTTTCGAGAGACCCAGTACTTC. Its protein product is CASSLTKEFRETQYF.

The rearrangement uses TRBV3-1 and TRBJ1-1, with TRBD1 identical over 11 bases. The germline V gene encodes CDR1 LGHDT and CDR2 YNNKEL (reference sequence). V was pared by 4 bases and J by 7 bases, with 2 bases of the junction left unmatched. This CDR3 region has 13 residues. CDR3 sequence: CASSRTGGGEAFF. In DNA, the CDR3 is TGTGCCAGCAGCCGGACAGGGGGCGGTGAAGCTTTCTTT.